These 9 T cell receptor beta chains were all obtained from the same sample, sequenced in a study of tumor and adjacent non-tumor tissue in lung cancer. The template was RNA from unsorted bulk tissue. The library came from three nested PCR rounds adapted from ARM-PCR protocols. One entry per CDR3 protein, called by TCRdb with MiXCR from the multiplex PCR reads. Here the sample spans approximately 140,000 distinct CDR3 sequences, approximately 70% being singletons. The specimen sequenced was lung tumor tissue. The receptors shown here come from a man aged 55-75 years with small cell lung cancer.

Of note for this clonotype: Mismatch with germline at one junction end may stem from a read error. The gene calls are TRBV20-1 and TRBJ2-1; D perhaps matches TRBD2 (6 bases). From germline, CDR1 is DFQATT and CDR2 SNEGSKA (reference sequence). The CDR3 is 12 amino acids. CDR3 DNA: TGCAGTGGACTAGTGAGGTACAATGAGCAGTTATTC. Translated: CSGLVRYNEQLF.

In regard to this clonotype: Germline and junction disagree at one end, which may indicate a read error. The rearrangement uses TRBV10-3 and TRBJ1-4; D may be TRBD1 (5 bases). Germline lookup yields CDR1 ENHRY and CDR2 SYGVKD. This CDR3 is built from 13 residues. CDR3 in DNA: TGTACCATCAGGAGGGGCTCTAATGAAAAACTGTTTTTT. It is translated as CTIRRGSNEKLFF.

The DNA for the CDR3 is TGTGCCAGCAGCTCAATCCCGAGAGGGACAGATAGGCAATATTTT. It encodes CASSSIPRGTDRQYF. This sequence joins TRBV11-2 and TRBJ2-3; 7 nucleotides align to TRBD1. J lost 15 bases, V lost 4 bases, and 19 bases had no gene match. Germline V lookup: CDR1 SGHAT, CDR2 FQNNGV. The CDR3 length is 15 residues.

This clonotype was seen repeatedly, ten times or more. The J gene is TRBJ2-7, the V gene TRBV4-1; a weak D match, TRBD2 (6 bases). The CDR3 is 15 amino acids. Germline CDR1 is MGHRA and CDR2 is YSYEKL. Between the trimmed V and J ends, which lost 2 bases and 6 bases, there was a span of 17 bases. For the CDR3, the DNA is TGCGCCAGCAGCCAATTTAGTACGGGAGTGGGCGAGCAGTACTTC. Protein: CASSQFSTGVGEQYF.

On this clonotype itself: The junction departs from germline at one end; a sequencing error may be responsible. The chain employs TRBV6-5 and TRBJ2-1; 9 bases fit TRBD2. The CDR3 contains 18 residues. Germline CDR1 MNHEY, CDR2 SVGAGI. This CDR3 is CGSSYLLAGPSSHNEQFF. CDR3 DNA sequence: TGTGGCAGCAGTTACTTACTAGCGGGCCCCAGCTCCCACAATGAGCAGTTCTTC.

With respect to this clonotype: Germline and junction disagree at one end, which may indicate a read error. This chain uses TRBV6-1 with TRBJ1-2; TRBD1 matches 7 bases. CDR3 length: 13 residues. From germline, CDR1 is MNHNS and CDR2 SASEGT. The chain's CDR3 is CGSNVPGDRVVPF. The CDR3 region has the DNA TGTGGCAGCAATGTTCCCGGAGACAGGGTGGTACCATTC.

To note about this clonotype: A much larger clone differs from this one at a single base, so this may be a read error. This sequence joins TRBV6-1 and TRBJ2-7, with D unresolved. This CDR3 region has 14 residues. The germline gives CDR1 MNHNS, CDR2 SASEGT. V lost 5 bases to trimming and J lost 3 bases, with 14 bases between them. The CDR3 loop reads CASSRAAGYYEQYF. Written as DNA, the CDR3 is TGTGCCAGCAGTCGGGCAGCAGGATACTACGAGCAGTACTTC.

Worth noting for this clonotype: At one end the junction does not follow the germline gene, possibly because of a read error. The chain carries TRBV11-2 and TRBJ2-7; D ambiguous. CDR3 length: 14 amino acids. Germline loops: CDR1 SGHAT, CDR2 FQNNGV. CDR3 loop: CASSSTWIIYEEYF. The CDR3 coding sequence is TGTGCCAGCAGCTCTACCTGGATCATATACGAGGAGTACTTC.

The chain couples TRBV6-6 to TRBJ2-4; no reliable D call. Looked up from germline, CDR1 is MNHNY and CDR2 is SVGAGI (reference sequence). V shed 4 bases and J shed 0 bases, with 1 base lying between them. The CDR3 extends over 12 amino acids. The CDR3 region is CASSLAKNIQYF. DNA for the CDR3: TGTGCCAGCAGTTTAGCCAAAAACATTCAGTACTTC.